This T cell receptor (beta chain) was captured in a study of blood T cell repertoires in COVID-19. Across the whole study: Nucleic acid was either cDNA or gDNA, and it came from T cells, B-cell-depleted T cells, or PBMCs.

Under the authors' procedure: For nucleated cells, counts were estimated from reference gene primer amplification. Only in-frame clones appear in the TCRdb table, and some are missing; sequencing was by immunoSEQ multiplex PCR. The V and J calls and clone size were taken over from that table, and D and trimming were inferred from the DNA. The sample records roughly 53,000 clones, about 86% being singletons. The germline V and J ends were trimmed by 2 bases and 2 bases, with 6 bases remaining between them. The CDR3 spans 13 residues. The receptor was derived from a man aged 35 to 55 with active COVID-19. The specimen sequenced was peripheral blood. V is TRBV12-3 or TRBV12-4 and J is TRBJ1-1; unclear D gene. For the CDR3, the DNA is TGTGCCAGCAGTTTACCGGGAAACACTGAAGCTTTCTTT. This codes for CASSLPGNTEAFF.